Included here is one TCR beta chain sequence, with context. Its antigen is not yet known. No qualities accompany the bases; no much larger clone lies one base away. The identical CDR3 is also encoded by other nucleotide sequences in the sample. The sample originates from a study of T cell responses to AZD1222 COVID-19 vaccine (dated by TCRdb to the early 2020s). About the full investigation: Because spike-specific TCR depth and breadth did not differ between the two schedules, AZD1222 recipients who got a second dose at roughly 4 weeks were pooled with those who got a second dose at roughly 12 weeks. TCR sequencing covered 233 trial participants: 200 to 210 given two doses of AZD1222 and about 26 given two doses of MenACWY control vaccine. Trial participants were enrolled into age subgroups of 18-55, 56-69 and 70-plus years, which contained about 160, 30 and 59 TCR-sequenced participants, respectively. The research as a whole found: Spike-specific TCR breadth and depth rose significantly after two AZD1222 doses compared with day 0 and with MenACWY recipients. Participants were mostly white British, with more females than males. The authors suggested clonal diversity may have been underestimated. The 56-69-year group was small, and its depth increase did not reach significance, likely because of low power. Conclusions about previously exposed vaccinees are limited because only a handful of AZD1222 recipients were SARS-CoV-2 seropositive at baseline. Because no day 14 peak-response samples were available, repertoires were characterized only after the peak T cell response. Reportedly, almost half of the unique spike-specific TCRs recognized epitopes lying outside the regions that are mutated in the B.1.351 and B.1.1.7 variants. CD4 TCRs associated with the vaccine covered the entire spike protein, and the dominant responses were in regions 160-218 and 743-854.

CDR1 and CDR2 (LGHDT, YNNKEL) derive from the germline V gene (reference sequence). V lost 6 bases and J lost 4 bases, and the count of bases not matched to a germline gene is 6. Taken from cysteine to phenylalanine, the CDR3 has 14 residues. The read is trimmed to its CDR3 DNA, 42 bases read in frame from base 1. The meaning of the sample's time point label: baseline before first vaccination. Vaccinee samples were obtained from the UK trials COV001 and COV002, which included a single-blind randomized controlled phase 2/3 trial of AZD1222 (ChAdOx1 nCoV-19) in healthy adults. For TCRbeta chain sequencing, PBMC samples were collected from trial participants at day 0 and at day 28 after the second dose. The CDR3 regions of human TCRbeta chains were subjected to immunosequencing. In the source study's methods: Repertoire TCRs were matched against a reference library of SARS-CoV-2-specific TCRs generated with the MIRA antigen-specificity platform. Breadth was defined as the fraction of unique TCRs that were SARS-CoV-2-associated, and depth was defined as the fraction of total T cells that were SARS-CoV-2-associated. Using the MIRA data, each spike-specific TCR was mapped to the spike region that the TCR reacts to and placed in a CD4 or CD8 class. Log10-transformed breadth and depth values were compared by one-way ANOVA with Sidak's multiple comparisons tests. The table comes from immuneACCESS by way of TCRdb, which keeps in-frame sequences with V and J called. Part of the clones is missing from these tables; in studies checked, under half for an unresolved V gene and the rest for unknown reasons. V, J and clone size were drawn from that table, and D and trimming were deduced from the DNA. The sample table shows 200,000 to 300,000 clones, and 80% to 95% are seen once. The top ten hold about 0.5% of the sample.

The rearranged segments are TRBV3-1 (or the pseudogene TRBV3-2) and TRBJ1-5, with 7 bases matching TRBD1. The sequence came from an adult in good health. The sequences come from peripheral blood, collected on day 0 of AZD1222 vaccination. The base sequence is TGTGCCAGCAGTCAGACAGGGAGTAATCAGCCCCAGCATTTT. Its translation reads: CASSQTGSNQPQHF.